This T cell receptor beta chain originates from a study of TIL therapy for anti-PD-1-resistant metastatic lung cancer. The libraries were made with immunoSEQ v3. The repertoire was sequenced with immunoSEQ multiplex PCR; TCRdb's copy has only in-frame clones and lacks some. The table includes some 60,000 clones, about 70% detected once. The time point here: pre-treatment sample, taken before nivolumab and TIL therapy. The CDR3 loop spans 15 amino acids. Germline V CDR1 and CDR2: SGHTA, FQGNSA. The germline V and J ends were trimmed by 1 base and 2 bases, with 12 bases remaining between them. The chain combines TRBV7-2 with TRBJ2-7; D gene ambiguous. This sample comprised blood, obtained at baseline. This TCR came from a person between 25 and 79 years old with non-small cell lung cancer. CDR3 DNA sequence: TGTGCCAGCAGCTTAGGCGAAGTAAGAGCCTACGAGCAGTACTTC. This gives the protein CASSLGEVRAYEQYF.